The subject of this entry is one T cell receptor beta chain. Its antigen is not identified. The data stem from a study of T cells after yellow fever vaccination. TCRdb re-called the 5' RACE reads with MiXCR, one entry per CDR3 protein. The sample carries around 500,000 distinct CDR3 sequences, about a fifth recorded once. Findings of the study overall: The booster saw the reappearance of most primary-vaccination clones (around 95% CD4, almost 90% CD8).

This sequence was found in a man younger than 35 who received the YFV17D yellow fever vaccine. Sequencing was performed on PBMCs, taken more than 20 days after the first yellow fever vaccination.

The CDR3 nucleotides read TGTGCCAGCAGCTCGGACGCCGCCAACGTCCTGACTTTC. Amino acids: CASSSDAANVLTF. V gene TRBV5-4 combines with J gene TRBJ2-6; no firm D call. CDR1 is SGHNT, CDR2 YYREEE, per germline (reference sequence). The CDR3 runs to 13 residues. V gave up 3 bases and J gave up 7 bases, with 8 bases separating them.